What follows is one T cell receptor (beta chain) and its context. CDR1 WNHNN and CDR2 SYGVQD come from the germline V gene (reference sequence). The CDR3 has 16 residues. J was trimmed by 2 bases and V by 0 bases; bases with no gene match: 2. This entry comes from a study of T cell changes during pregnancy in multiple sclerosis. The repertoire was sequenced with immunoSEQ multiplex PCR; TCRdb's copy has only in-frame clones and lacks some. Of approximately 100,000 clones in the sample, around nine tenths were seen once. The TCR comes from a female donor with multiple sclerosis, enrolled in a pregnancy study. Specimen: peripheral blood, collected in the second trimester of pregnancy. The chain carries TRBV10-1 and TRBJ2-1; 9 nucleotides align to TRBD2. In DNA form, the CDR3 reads TGCGCCAGCAGTGAGTCGGCTAGCGGGACCTACAATGAGCAGTTCTTC. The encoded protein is CASSESASGTYNEQFF.